The sequence of this T cell receptor beta chain was determined in a study of brain T cells in children with intractable seizures. Findings of the study overall: HCMV serostatus was not known, and viral specificity came from CDR3 similarity only. Pre-surgery blood may have been undersampled, hiding some clones.

The time point: blood from clinic visit 5 months post-surgery; TSC patient then seizure free. Surgery cases with the highest brain T cell transcript signatures were chosen for sequencing. From germline, CDR1 is SGHTA and CDR2 FQGNSA. V lost 5 bases and J lost 2, with 16 bases in between. The CDR3 length is 16 residues. Method: immunoSEQ multiplex PCR; TCRdb's copy keeps in-frame clones and lacks some. The sample carries under 400,000 clones, approximately 93% recorded once. In regard to this clone: Its antigen is currently unknown.

The sequence was obtained from a boy under two years old with tuberous sclerosis and intractable seizures. This chain joins TRBV7-2 and TRBJ2-1; D is unclear. The specimen comprised peripheral blood, sampled roughly 5 months after surgery. CDR3 amino acids: CASSQLEWPPYNEQFF. CDR3 nucleotides: TGTGCCAGCAGCCAACTTGAGTGGCCACCCTACAATGAGCAGTTCTTC. The full variable domain, completed using reference TRBV7-2 and TRBJ2-1, is GAGVSQSPSNKVTEKGKDVELRCDPISGHTALYWYRQSLGQGLEFLIYFQGNSAPDKSGLPSDRFSAERTGGSVSTLTIQRTQQEDSAVYLCASSQLEWPPYNEQFFGPGTRLTVL.